This T cell receptor beta chain was identified in a study of cytomegalovirus exposure and HLA in healthy donors. This clone was seen a few times. Its target is unknown. Trimming took 7 bases from V and 7 from J; bases not matched to a gene: 14. The CDR3 has 15 amino acids. Germline CDR1 SGHRS, CDR2 YFSETQ. Study findings and constraints: Highly shared variants forming one cluster were likely a sequencing artifact. In a later analysis, HLA-C alleles had the fewest associated TCRs, DRB1 alleles the most. Most CMV-associated TCR beta chains were later found to appear HLA-restricted. Reports credit the classifier with highly specific, highly sensitive diagnosis of cytomegalovirus status.

With 60 Vbeta and 13 Jbeta primers, the PCR was carried out. The assay was immunoSEQ multiplex PCR, and TCRdb's table has in-frame clones only and misses some. This sample has some 200,000 clones; roughly 9.5% occur once, and the top ten carry 1% to 1.5%. The sample taken for sequencing was PBMCs. The chain combines TRBV5-1 with TRBJ2-7; 10 positions agree with TRBD1. This sequence was found in a woman aged 25 to 45 in good health and CMV-seropositive. This CDR3 is CASGSGQGISGEQYF. In nucleotides, the CDR3 is TGCGCCAGCGGTTCGGGACAGGGGATATCGGGGGAGCAGTACTTC.